This T cell receptor beta chain was observed in a study of cytomegalovirus exposure and HLA in healthy donors. Concerning this clone itself: What it binds is not known.

Both 60 Vbeta primers and 13 Jbeta primers went into the PCR. Here immunoSEQ multiplex PCR was the method, and the copy in TCRdb shows in-frame clones only, minus some. The sample has some 170,000 clones; around three quarters are singletons. Broader study findings: In a later analysis, DRB1 alleles had the most associated TCRs; HLA-C alleles the fewest. The productive fraction for most TCR beta V segments was about 90% or about 30% in an earlier analysis.

Input material: PBMCs. The TCR originated in a man aged 25 to 40 in good health and CMV-seropositive.

The CDR3 nucleotides read TGTGCCAGCAGGGCTACAGGGGGCGGCAATCAGCCCCAGCATTTT. Translating it yields CASRATGGGNQPQHF. The chain joins TRBV6-5 to TRBJ1-5, with 9 bases fitting TRBD1. The germline V gene has CDR1 MNHEY and CDR2 SVGAGI. V shed 6 bases and J 2 bases; nucleotides not matched to a gene: 5. This CDR3 comprises 15 residues.